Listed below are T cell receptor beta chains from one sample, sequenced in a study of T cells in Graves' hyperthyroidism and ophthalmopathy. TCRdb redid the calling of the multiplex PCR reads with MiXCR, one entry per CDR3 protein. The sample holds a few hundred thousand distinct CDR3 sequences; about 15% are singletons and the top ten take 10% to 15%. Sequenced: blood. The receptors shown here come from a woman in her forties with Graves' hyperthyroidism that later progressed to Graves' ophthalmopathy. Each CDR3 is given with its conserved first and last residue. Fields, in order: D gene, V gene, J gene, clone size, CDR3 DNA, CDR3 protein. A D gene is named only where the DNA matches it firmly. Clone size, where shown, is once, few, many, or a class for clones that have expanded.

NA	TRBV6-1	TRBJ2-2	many	TGTGCCAGCGGGTCGAACACCGGGGAGCTGTTTTTT	CASGSNTGELFF
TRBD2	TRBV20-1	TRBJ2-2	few	TGCAGTGCCGTAGCGGGGACGAACACCGGGGAGCTGTTTTTT	CSAVAGTNTGELFF
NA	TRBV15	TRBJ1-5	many	TGTGCCACGGGAGGTCACTTCGGCAATCAGCCCCAGCATTTT	CATGGHFGNQPQHF
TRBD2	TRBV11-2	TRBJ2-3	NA	TGTGCCAGCAGGGGACTAGCGGGAGGGGCGCAGTATTTT	CASRGLAGGAQYF
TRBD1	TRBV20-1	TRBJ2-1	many	TGCAGTGCAAATGACAGGGGCAATGAGCAGTTCTTC	CSANDRGNEQFF
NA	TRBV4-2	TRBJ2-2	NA	TGTGCCAGCAGAAACCGGGCCCCAAACACCGGGGAGCTGTTTTTT	CASRNRAPNTGELFF
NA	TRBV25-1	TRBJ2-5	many	TGTGCCAGCAGTGAACAGACAGGATGGGGAGAGACCCAGTACTTC	CASSEQTGWGETQYF
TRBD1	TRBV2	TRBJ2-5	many	TGTGCCAGCAGAGCAGACCTGACAGGGGGCCAGTACTTC	CASRADLTGGQYF
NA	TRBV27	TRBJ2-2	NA	TGTGCCAGCAGTTCGACAGCATGGACCGGGGAGCTGTTTTTT	CASSSTAWTGELFF
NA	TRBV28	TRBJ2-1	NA	TGTGCCAGCAGTTTGCCTCAGGGCACCTACAGGGATGAGCAGTTCTTC	CASSLPQGTYRDEQFF
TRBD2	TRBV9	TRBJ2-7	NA	TGTGCCAGCAGCCCCGGGAGGGCCGTGCCCTACGAGCAGTACTTC	CASSPGRAVPYEQYF
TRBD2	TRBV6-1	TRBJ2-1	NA	TGTGCCAGCAGCCTTCTCCTGGGACTAGCGGGAGTCAAGGAGTTCTTC	CASSLLLGLAGVKEFF
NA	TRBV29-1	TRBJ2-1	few	TGCAGCGTTGGAAGGCTAGTTCCCAATGAGCAGTTCTTC	CSVGRLVPNEQFF
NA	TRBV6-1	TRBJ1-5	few	TGTGCCAGCACCCCTAGGGAGGGGGTTGTGTATCAGCCCCAGCATTTT	CASTPREGVVYQPQHF
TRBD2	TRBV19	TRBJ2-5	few	TGTGCCAGTAGTATGGTAGCGGGAACGGAGACCCAGTACTTC	CASSMVAGTETQYF
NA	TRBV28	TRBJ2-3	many	TGTGCCAGCAGTGAAACGACCCCCGGGGCTGCTATCCCTAGCCGGAGGGATACGCAGTATTTT	CASSETTPGAAIPSRRDTQYF
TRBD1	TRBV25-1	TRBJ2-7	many	TGTGCCAGCAGTCGCCAGGGGGCGGCCTACGAGCAGTACTTC	CASSRQGAAYEQYF
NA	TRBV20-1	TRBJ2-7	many	TGCAGTGTTTTTGCCGGGACATTTCTCTACGAGCAGTACTTC	CSVFAGTFLYEQYF
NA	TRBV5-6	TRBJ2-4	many	TGTGCCAGCAGCCTTAGCGCTCGGGACATTCAGTACTTC	CASSLSARDIQYF
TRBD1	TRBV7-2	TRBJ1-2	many	TGTGCCAGCAGCCTCACAGGGGTTTTTAGCTATGGCTACACCTTC	CASSLTGVFSYGYTF
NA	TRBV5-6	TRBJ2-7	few	TGTGCCAGCAGCTTGTGGGGGGCCCCCTACGAGCAGTACTTC	CASSLWGAPYEQYF
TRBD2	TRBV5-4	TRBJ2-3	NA	TGTGCCAGCAGCGTGAAACTAGCGGGAGGGCCCACAGATACGCAGTATTTT	CASSVKLAGGPTDTQYF
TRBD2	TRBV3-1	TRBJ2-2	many	TGTGCCAGCAGCCCCATAGCGGGCACCGGGGAGCTGTTTTTT	CASSPIAGTGELFF